Listed here is a single T cell receptor beta chain. TCRdb processed the RT-PCR reads anew with MiXCR; each CDR3 protein has one entry. The sample includes roughly 200,000 distinct CDR3 sequences, roughly 38% of them seen just once. The CDR3 is 14 residues long. With 9 bases removed from V and 1 base from J, the gap between germline ends came to 13 bases. Germline CDR1 reads ENHRY; CDR2 reads SYGVKD. The data were taken from a study of patients and donors after allogeneic stem cell transplantation. This clonotype was sampled from a human donor who was either an allogeneic HSCT recipient or a stem cell or donor lymphocyte infusion donor (not recorded which). It is not recorded whose cells these are; they may come from a transplant donor. The genes are TRBV10-3 and TRBJ2-4; D call uncertain. Material for sequencing was blood, either unsorted or a sorted T cell fraction (not recorded which). For the CDR3, the DNA is TGTGCCATAGCGATGGACGCCGCCAAAAACATTCAGTACTTC. This encodes CAIAMDAAKNIQYF.